A single sample is the source of the 14 T cell receptor beta chains below, sequenced in a study of blood T cells in healthy people across ages. Sample-barcoded 5' priming and a J-beta primer mix drove a second PCR of about 6 to 12 cycles. TCRdb independently ran MiXCR on the 5' RACE reads; one entry per CDR3 protein. The sample lists 1.5 million to 2 million distinct CDR3 sequences, 49% occurring once. What was sequenced was blood. These receptors all stem from a middle-aged woman in good health.

The chain couples TRBV4-1 to TRBJ2-5, with 7 bases that match TRBD1. This CDR3 region has 16 residues. Germline-derived CDR1 and CDR2 are MGHRA and YSYEKL. The V gene end was trimmed by 1 base and the J gene end by 1 base; junction bases not matched to a gene: 6. CDR3 loop: CASSQGGTVIQETQYF. CDR3 in DNA: TGCGCCAGCAGCCAAGGGGGGACAGTTATCCAAGAGACCCAGTACTTC.

This clonotype was seen more than once but under ten times. The chain is built from TRBV29-1 and TRBJ2-5; D is uncertain. This CDR3 is 12 amino acids long. Germline V lookup: CDR1 SQVTM, CDR2 ANQGSEA. Trimming shortened V by 5 bases and J by 7 bases, and 14 bases separated the two germline ends. CDR3 amino acids: CSVHYGDTTQYF. The CDR3, as DNA: TGCAGCGTTCACTATGGGGATACGACCCAGTACTTC. Complete variable domain (other parts from reference TRBV29-1 and TRBJ2-5): SAVISQKPSRDICQRGTSLTIQCQVDSQVTMMFWYRQQPGQSLTLIATANQGSEATYESGFVIDKFPISRPNLTFSTLTVSNMSPEDSSIYLCSVHYGDTTQYFGPGTRLLVL.

This sequence joins TRBV6-5 and TRBJ2-5, with 7 nucleotides matching TRBD2. Germline-derived CDR1 and CDR2 are MNHEY and SVGAGI. The CDR3 runs 14 residues. With V trimmed by 6 bases and J by 5 bases, 9 bases remained unmatched. CDR3 amino acids: CASRPPGGRETQYF. The CDR3 DNA sequence: TGTGCCAGCAGACCCCCCGGGGGGAGGGAGACCCAGTACTTC.

This chain links TRBV12-3 or TRBV12-4 with TRBJ2-3; 8 nucleotides agree with TRBD1. After removal of 7 bases from V and 4 bases from J, the junction contained 10 bases not matched to a gene. This CDR3 is built from 15 residues. DNA for the CDR3: TGTGCCAGCAACCCGGGACAGGTAGTTGCAGATACGCAGTATTTT. Its translation is CASNPGQVVADTQYF.

This clonotype has only a few counts. Compared with germline, one end of the junction differs, possibly owing to a read error. This chain uses TRBV4-3 with TRBJ2-5; D is uncertain. CDR3 length equals 16 residues. CDR1 LGHNA and CDR2 YSLEER come from the germline V gene. The CDR3 DNA reads TGCGCTAGCAGTCTCAGTGTACTAACTCTGCAAGAGACCCAGTACTTC. This gives the protein CASSLSVLTLQETQYF.

On this clonotype: With a much larger clone just one base away, this may be a read error. V gene TRBV20-1 combines with J gene TRBJ2-5, with a possible D match to TRBD1 (7 bases). Germline-derived CDR1 and CDR2 are DFQATT and SNEGSKA (reference sequence). The CDR3 extends over 13 amino acids. This CDR3 reads CRARRQGGETQYF. The DNA for the CDR3 is TGCAGGGCTAGACGACAGGGAGGAGAGACCCAGTACTTC.

The sample holds a few counts of this clonotype. The rearrangement uses TRBV28 and TRBJ1-2; D ambiguous. The CDR3 is 15 residues long. CDR1 and CDR2 (germline): MDHEN, SYDVKM. Trimming removed 1 base at V and 1 base at J, with 10 bases between. CDR3 nucleotide sequence: TGTGCCAGCAGTTTATCTCGTCCCTATAACTATGGCTACACCTTC. This gives the protein CASSLSRPYNYGYTF.

The gene calls are TRBV20-1 and TRBJ2-3; either TRBD1 or TRBD2 may fit D (6 bases each). The germline V and J ends were trimmed by 6 bases and 2 bases, with 18 bases remaining between them. Germline CDR1 reads DFQATT; CDR2 reads SNEGSKA (reference sequence). The CDR3 is made up of 15 amino acids. CDR3: CSAPRGDINTDTQYF. The CDR3 DNA reads as TGCAGTGCCCCGAGGGGGGACATAAACACAGATACGCAGTATTTT.

This clonotype turned up a few times. The V call is TRBV12-3 or TRBV12-4, the J call TRBJ1-2, with D perhaps TRBD1 (6 bases). The CDR3 spans 14 residues. Trimming cost V 6 bases and J 2 bases, with 13 bases left between them. As DNA, the CDR3 is TGTGCCAGCAGCCCGGGACACCTAAACTATGGCTACACCTTC. Its translation: CASSPGHLNYGYTF.

The rearrangement joins TRBV6-1 to TRBJ2-5; TRBD2 aligns across 8 bases. The germline gives CDR1 MNHNS, CDR2 SASEGT. CDR3 length: 18 residues. Trimming removed 6 bases from V and 6 bases from J; junction bases left unmatched: 21. This CDR3 reads CASSSATRGARVRKTQYF. CDR3 nucleotide sequence: TGTGCCAGCAGCTCCGCAACGCGGGGGGCCAGGGTTCGAAAGACCCAGTACTTC.

V gene TRBV11-2 combines with J gene TRBJ2-4; the D gene is possibly TRBD1 (5 bases). Germline-derived CDR1 and CDR2 are SGHAT and FQNNGV. The ends were cut back, 1 base at V and 13 bases at J, with 14 bases in the middle. This CDR3 has 13 amino acids. The CDR3, as DNA: TGTGCCAGCAGCTTAGGGCCAGGGTTGGAGCAGTACTTC. Residues: CASSLGPGLEQYF.

A word on this clonotype: A junction boundary mismatches the germline segment, possibly from a read error. The V call is TRBV12-3 or TRBV12-4, the J call TRBJ2-3; the D gene is possibly TRBD2 (6 bases). This CDR3 contains 15 residues. In DNA form, the CDR3 reads TGTGCCAGCATCAAGGAGGGACCCCTGGCAGATACGGAGTATTTT. Amino acid sequence: CASIKEGPLADTEYF.

The genes are TRBV6-5 and TRBJ2-3; the D gene is possibly TRBD1 (5 bases). Germline CDR1 is MNHEY and CDR2 is SVGAGI. The ends were cut back, 1 base at V and 0 bases at J, with 8 bases in the middle. CDR3 size: 15 residues. The CDR3: CASSYWQGSTDTQYF. The CDR3 DNA sequence: TGTGCCAGCAGTTACTGGCAGGGCAGCACAGATACGCAGTATTTT.

The chain recombines TRBV11-3 with TRBJ2-7; the match to TRBD1 covers 10 bases. V lost 5 bases to trimming and J lost 4 bases; unmatched junction nucleotides: 8. CDR1 and CDR2 from the germline V gene are SGHNT and YENEEA. This CDR3 spans 15 amino acids. This CDR3 reads CASSLRGTGEYEQYF. The CDR3 DNA follows: TGTGCCAGCAGCCTTCGAGGGACAGGGGAATACGAGCAGTACTTC.